These 10 T cell receptor beta chains were sequenced from one sample in a study of cytomegalovirus exposure and HLA in healthy donors. The PCR contained 60 Vbeta and 13 Jbeta primers. This table comes from immunoSEQ multiplex PCR, and its TCRdb copy is limited to in-frame clones, with some not included. There are about 98,000 clones in the sample; about 83% occur only once, and approximately 16% lies in the top ten. Sequencing was carried out using PBMCs. The receptors were gathered from a man aged 55 to 69 in good health and CMV-seropositive.

This chain uses TRBV7-2 with TRBJ1-5; D gene uncertain. Germline-derived CDR1 and CDR2 are SGHTA and FQGNSA. V was trimmed by 7 bases and J by 8 bases, leaving 15 bases between them. The CDR3 spans 13 residues. In nucleotides, the CDR3 is TGTGCCAGCAACCGGGAATATTGGGAGCCCCAGCATTTT. Its translation is CASNREYWEPQHF. Variable domain in full (rest from reference TRBV7-2 and TRBJ1-5): GAGVSQSPSNKVTEKGKDVELRCDPISGHTALYWYRQSLGQGLEFLIYFQGNSAPDKSGLPSDRFSAERTGGSVSTLTIQRTQQEDSAVYLCASNREYWEPQHFGDGTRLSIL.

This clone was seen a single time. The chain combines TRBV7-9 with TRBJ1-4; the match to TRBD1 covers 7 bases. Germline-derived CDR1 and CDR2 are SEHNR and FQNEAQ (reference sequence). The CDR3 length is 14 residues. V dropped 7 bases and J dropped 8; count of bases not matched to a gene: 10. The CDR3 sequence is CASTYRGLGEKLFF. In DNA form, the CDR3 reads TGTGCCAGCACCTACAGGGGCTTGGGGGAAAAACTGTTTTTT. Looking up the rest from reference TRBV7-9 and TRBJ1-4 gives the full variable domain: DTGVSQNPRHKITKRGQNVTFRCDPISEHNRLYWYRQTLGQGPEFLTYFQNEAQLEKSRLLSDRFSAERPKGSFSTLEIQRTEQGDSAMYLCASTYRGLGEKLFFGSGTQLSVL.

The V gene is TRBV4-1, the J gene TRBJ1-1; no definite D call. The CDR3 length is 13 residues. Germline loops: CDR1 MGHRA, CDR2 YSYEKL. The V end lost 5 bases, the J end lost 0 bases, and 7 bases lay between the germline ends. The CDR3 reads CASSRQVNTEAFF. The CDR3 DNA is TGCGCCAGCAGCAGGCAGGTGAACACTGAAGCTTTCTTT.

The chain links TRBV7-3 to TRBJ2-1; 9 nucleotides match TRBD2. Trimming at V came to 5 bases and at J to 2 bases, leaving 7 bases not matched to a gene. Germline V gene sequence: CDR1 SGHTA, CDR2 FQGTGA. This CDR3 contains 16 residues. The CDR3 here is CASSLTRGGAYNEQFF. The CDR3 region has the DNA TGTGCCAGCAGCCTGACCCGCGGGGGGGCCTACAATGAGCAGTTCTTC.

This clone showed up just once. V and J are TRBV4-2 and TRBJ2-1; 8 bases are a match to TRBD2. The germline gives CDR1 LGHNA, CDR2 YNFKEQ. The CDR3 sequence is 16 residues long. The trim removed 0 bases at V and 5 bases at J, leaving 6 bases unmatched. Here the CDR3 reads CASSQDPSGGNNEQFF. The CDR3 DNA follows: TGTGCCAGCAGCCAAGATCCATCGGGGGGGAACAATGAGCAGTTCTTC.

The rearrangement links TRBV5-1 to TRBJ2-7; 10 bases agree with TRBD2. The germline V gene encodes CDR1 SGHRS and CDR2 YFSETQ. This CDR3 contains 14 residues. V dropped 5 bases and J dropped 7; count of bases not matched to a gene: 9. The CDR3 nucleotides are TGCGCCAGCAGTCCGGGACTAGCGACCGGGGAGCAGTACTTC. Its translation: CASSPGLATGEQYF.

The chain employs TRBV19 and TRBJ2-1; D may be TRBD1 (5 bases). Trimming removed 5 bases at V and 2 bases at J, with 19 bases between. The CDR3 covers 17 residues. Germline V gene data show CDR1 as LNHDA and CDR2 as SQIVND (reference sequence). CDR3 DNA sequence: TGTGCCAGTAGTCCAGGACATTCCGTCCCAGCCTACAATGAGCAGTTCTTC. This sequence encodes CASSPGHSVPAYNEQFF.

This clone was counted once. This chain connects TRBV2 to TRBJ2-5, with 11 bases identical to TRBD1. CDR3 size: 14 residues. Germline CDR1 reads SNHLY; CDR2 reads FYNNEI. Trimming cost V 5 bases and J 11 bases; bases outside gene matches: 10. The CDR3 region is CASSIAGTGGRQYF. CDR3 bases: TGTGCCAGCAGTATCGCCGGGACAGGGGGAAGGCAGTACTTC.

V gene TRBV10-3 combines with J gene TRBJ1-5; 8 bases line up with TRBD1. V shed 9 bases and J 5 bases; nucleotides not matched to a gene: 6. This CDR3 region has 13 residues. Germline loops: CDR1 ENHRY, CDR2 SYGVKD. The CDR3 is CAIGDRRDQPQHF. CDR3 nucleotides: TGTGCCATAGGGGACAGGAGAGATCAGCCCCAGCATTTT.

This rearrangement joins TRBV10-3 to TRBJ2-3; TRBD2 matches at 8 bases. The trim removed 6 bases at V and 2 bases at J, leaving 10 bases unmatched. This CDR3 spans 16 amino acids. Germline V gives CDR1 ENHRY, CDR2 SYGVKD. The CDR3 loop reads CAISRLRGANTDTQYF. The CDR3 nucleotides read TGTGCCATCAGCAGACTGCGGGGGGCGAACACAGATACGCAGTATTTT.